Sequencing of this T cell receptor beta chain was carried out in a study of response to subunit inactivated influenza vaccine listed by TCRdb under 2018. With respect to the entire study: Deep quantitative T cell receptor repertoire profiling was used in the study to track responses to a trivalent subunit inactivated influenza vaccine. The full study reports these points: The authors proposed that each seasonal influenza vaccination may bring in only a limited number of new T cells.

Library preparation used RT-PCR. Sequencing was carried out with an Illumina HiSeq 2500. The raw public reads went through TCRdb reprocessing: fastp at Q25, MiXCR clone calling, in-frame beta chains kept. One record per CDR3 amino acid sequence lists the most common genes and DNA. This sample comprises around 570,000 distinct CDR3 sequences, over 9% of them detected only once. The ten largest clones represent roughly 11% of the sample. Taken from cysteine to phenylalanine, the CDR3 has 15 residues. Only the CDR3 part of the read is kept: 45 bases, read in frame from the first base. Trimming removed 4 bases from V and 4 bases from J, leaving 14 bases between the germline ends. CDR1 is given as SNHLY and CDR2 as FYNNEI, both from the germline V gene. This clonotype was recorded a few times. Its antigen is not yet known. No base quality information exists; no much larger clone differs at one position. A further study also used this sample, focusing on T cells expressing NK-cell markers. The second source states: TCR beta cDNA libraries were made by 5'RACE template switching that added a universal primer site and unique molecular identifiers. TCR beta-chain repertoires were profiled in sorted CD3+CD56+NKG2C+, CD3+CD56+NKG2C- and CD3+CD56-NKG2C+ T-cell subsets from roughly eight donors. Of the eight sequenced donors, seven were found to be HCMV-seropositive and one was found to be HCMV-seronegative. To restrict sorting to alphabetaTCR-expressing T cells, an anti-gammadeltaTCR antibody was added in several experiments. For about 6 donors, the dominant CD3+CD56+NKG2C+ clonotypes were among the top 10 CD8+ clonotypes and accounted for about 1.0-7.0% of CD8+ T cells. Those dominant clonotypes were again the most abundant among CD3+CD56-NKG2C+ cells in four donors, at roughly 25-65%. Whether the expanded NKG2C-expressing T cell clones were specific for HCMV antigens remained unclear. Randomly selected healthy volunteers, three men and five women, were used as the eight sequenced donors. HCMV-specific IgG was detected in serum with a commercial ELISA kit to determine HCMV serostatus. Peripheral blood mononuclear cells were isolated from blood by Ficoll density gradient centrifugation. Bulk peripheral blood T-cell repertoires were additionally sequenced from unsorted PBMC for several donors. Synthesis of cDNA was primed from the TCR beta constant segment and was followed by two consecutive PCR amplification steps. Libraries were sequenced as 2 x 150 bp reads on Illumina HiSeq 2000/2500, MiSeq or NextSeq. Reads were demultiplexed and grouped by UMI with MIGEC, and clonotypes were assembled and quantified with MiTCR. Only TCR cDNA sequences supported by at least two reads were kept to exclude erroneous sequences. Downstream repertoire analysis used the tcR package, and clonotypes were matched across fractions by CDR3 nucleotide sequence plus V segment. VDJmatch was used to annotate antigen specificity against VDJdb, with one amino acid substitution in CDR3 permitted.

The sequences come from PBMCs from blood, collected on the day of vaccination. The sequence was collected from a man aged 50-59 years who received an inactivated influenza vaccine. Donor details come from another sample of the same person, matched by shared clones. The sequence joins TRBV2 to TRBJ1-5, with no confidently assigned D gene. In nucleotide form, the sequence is TGTGCCAGCAGTGGTACCGGGTGGGGAAATCAGCCCCAGCATTTT. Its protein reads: CASSGTGWGNQPQHF.